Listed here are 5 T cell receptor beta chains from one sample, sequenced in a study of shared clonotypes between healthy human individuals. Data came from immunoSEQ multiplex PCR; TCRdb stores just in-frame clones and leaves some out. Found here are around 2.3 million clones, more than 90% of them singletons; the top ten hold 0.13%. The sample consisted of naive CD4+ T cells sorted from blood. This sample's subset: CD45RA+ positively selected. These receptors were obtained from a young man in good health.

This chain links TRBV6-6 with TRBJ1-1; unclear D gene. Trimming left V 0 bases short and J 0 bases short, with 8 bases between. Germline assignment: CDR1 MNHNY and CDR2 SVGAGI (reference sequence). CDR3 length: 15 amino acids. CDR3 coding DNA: TGTGCCAGCAGTTACTCTGGCAACTTGAACACTGAAGCTTTCTTT. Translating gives CASSYSGNLNTEAFF.

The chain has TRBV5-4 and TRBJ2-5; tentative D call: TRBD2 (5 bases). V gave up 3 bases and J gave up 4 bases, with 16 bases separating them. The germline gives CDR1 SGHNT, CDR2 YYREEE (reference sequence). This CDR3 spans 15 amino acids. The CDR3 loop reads CASSSFPLGPETQYF. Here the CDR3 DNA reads TGTGCCAGCAGCTCGTTTCCACTAGGCCCAGAGACCCAGTACTTC.

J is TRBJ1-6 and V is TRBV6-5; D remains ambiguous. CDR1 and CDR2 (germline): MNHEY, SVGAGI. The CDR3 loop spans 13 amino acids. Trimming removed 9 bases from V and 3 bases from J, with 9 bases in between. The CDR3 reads CASGRYYNSPLHF. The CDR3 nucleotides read TGTGCCAGTGGACGGTACTATAATTCACCCCTCCACTTT.

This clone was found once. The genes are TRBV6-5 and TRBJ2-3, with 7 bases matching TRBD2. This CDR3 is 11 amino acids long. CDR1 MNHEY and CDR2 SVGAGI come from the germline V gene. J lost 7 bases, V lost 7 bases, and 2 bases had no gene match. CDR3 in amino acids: CASTGTNTQYF. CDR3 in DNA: TGTGCCAGCACCGGGACTAATACGCAGTATTTT.

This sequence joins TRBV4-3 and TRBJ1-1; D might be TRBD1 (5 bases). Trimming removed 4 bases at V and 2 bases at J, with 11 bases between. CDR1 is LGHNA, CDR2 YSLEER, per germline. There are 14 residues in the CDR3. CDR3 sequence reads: CASSPGTTNTEAFF. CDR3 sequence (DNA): TGCGCCAGCAGCCCCGGGACTACAAACACTGAAGCTTTCTTT.